Listed below are T cell receptor beta chains from one sample, sequenced in a study of vaccination and CD4 T cells after COVID-19. For these TCRs, the target antigens are not known. Via MiXCR, TCRdb re-called the PCR reads, giving one row per CDR3 protein. Of about 12,000 distinct CDR3 sequences in the sample, 40% to 60% are singletons; the top ten hold 30% to 35%. The sequenced sample consisted of CD4+ T cells from blood, cultured in vitro. The source of these receptors is a human donor who had recovered from COVID-19. Each CDR3 is given with its conserved first and last residue. A D gene is named only where the DNA matches it firmly. The size entry is marked missing in some rows and otherwise reads once, few, many or a size class.

TRBD1	-	TRBJ2-5	TRBV5-1	CASSPGDRGLETQYF	TGCGCCAGCAGCCCCGGTGACAGGGGGCTAGAGACCCAGTACTTC
-	-	TRBJ2-1	TRBV24-1	CATSDLYGKTYNEQFF	TGTGCCACCAGTGATTTGTACGGAAAAACCTACAATGAGCAGTTCTTC
TRBD2	-	TRBJ2-7	TRBV6-1	CASSRLAGPVGEQYF	TGTGCCAGCAGTCGACTAGCGGGGCCCGTCGGGGAGCAGTACTTC
-	-	TRBJ1-2	TRBV7-2	CASSFPGTENGYTF	TGTGCCAGCAGCTTCCCCGGGACCGAAAATGGCTACACCTTC
-	-	TRBJ1-3	TRBV2	CASSETSGSGNTIYF	TGTGCCAGCAGTGAAACCTCAGGGTCAGGAAACACCATATATTTT
TRBD1	few	TRBJ1-2	TRBV6-1	CASSVGQNYGYTF	TGTGCCAGCAGTGTGGGACAGAACTATGGCTACACCTTC
-	-	TRBJ1-2	TRBV19	CASSFRDYGYTF	TGTGCCAGTAGTTTCCGGGACTATGGCTACACCTTC
TRBD1	few	TRBJ1-5	TRBV10-3	CAISESPRPGQGNQPQHF	TGTGCCATCAGTGAGTCGCCCCGACCGGGACAGGGCAATCAGCCCCAGCATTTT
-	-	TRBJ1-3	TRBV15	CATSRDGTLLNTIYF	TGTGCCACCAGCAGAGATGGTACTCTTCTAAACACCATATATTTT
-	once	TRBJ1-2	TRBV20-1	CSAVAGGNGYTF	TGCAGTGCCGTGGCGGGGGGCAATGGCTACACCTTC
-	-	TRBJ1-1	TRBV19	CASTHPGPQTEAFF	TGTGCCAGTACCCACCCGGGACCTCAAACTGAAGCTTTCTTT
TRBD1	-	TRBJ2-2	TRBV6-4	CASRRDSYTGELFF	TGTGCCAGCAGGAGGGACAGTTACACCGGGGAGCTGTTTTTT
TRBD1	-	TRBJ2-3	TRBV20-1	CSAGTATDTQYF	TGCAGTGCTGGGACAGCCACAGATACGCAGTATTTT
-	few	TRBJ1-6	TRBV27	CASSRWGDNSPLHF	TGTGCCAGCAGTCGGTGGGGAGATAATTCACCCCTCCACTTT
TRBD1	-	TRBJ1-5	TRBV7-8	CASSLAAGGGGQPQHF	TGTGCCAGCAGCTTAGCCGCAGGGGGGGGAGGCCAGCCCCAGCATTTT
-	-	TRBJ1-1	TRBV27	CASSSDTVDKAEAFF	TGTGCCAGCAGTTCAGATACCGTGGATAAGGCTGAAGCTTTCTTT
-	few	TRBJ2-3	TRBV20-1	CSARVRRARTDTQYF	TGCAGTGCTAGAGTTCGCCGGGCGCGCACAGATACGCAGTATTTT
-	-	TRBJ1-2	TRBV19	CASSIDRGGYTF	TGTGCCAGTAGTATAGATCGTGGAGGCTACACCTTC
TRBD1	-	TRBJ1-5	TRBV4-2	CASSHGTGDNQPQHF	TGTGCCAGCAGCCACGGGACAGGGGATAATCAGCCCCAGCATTTT
-	-	TRBJ1-3	TRBV15	CATSRAQSANSPGNTIYF	TGTGCCACCAGCAGAGCACAGAGCGCAAACTCCCCTGGAAACACCATATATTTT
-	-	TRBJ1-5	TRBV12-3/TRBV12-4	CASRRSNQPQHF	TGTGCCAGTCGTAGGAGCAATCAGCCCCAGCATTTT
-	few	TRBJ1-2	TRBV20-1	CSARGVSYGYTF	TGCAGTGCTAGAGGAGTGTCCTATGGCTACACCTTC
TRBD2	few	TRBJ2-3	TRBV20-1	CSASLAGGPHTSTDTQYF	TGCAGTGCTAGCTTAGCGGGGGGCCCGCACACTAGCACAGATACGCAGTATTTT
-	-	TRBJ1-2	TRBV6-1	CASLPASSDYGYTF	TGTGCCAGCCTCCCCGCGAGTTCCGACTATGGCTACACCTTC
-	-	TRBJ1-5	TRBV27	CASLGRPLRNQPQHF	TGTGCCAGCCTGGGCAGGCCCCTCCGCAATCAGCCCCAGCATTTT
-	-	TRBJ2-1	TRBV7-9	CASCKGVHNEQFF	TGTGCCAGCTGTAAGGGGGTACACAATGAGCAGTTCTTC
TRBD1	-	TRBJ1-2	TRBV19	CASSPMDRGPLRNYGYTF	TGTGCCAGTAGCCCCATGGACAGGGGGCCGCTACGTAACTATGGCTACACCTTC
-	few	TRBJ1-6	TRBV7-9	CASRPQDAVDSPLHF	TGTGCCAGCAGACCCCAAGACGCGGTGGATTCACCCCTCCACTTT
-	-	TRBJ1-2	TRBV12-3/TRBV12-4	CASSLGGATRRGYTF	TGTGCCAGCAGTTTAGGTGGGGCAACCCGGCGGGGCTACACCTTC
TRBD2	-	TRBJ2-1	TRBV5-6	CASSLRGEYNEQFF	TGTGCCAGCAGCTTGCGGGGGGAGTACAATGAGCAGTTCTTC
TRBD1	-	TRBJ2-3	TRBV19	CASSWTGRTDTQYF	TGTGCCAGTAGTTGGACAGGCCGCACAGATACGCAGTATTTT
TRBD1	-	TRBJ2-7	TRBV12-5	CASVDRDRGYEQYF	TGTGCTAGTGTCGACCGGGACAGGGGCTACGAGCAGTACTTC
-	-	TRBJ2-7	TRBV27	CASSLTRPVYEQYF	TGTGCCAGCAGTTTAACCAGGCCGGTCTACGAGCAGTACTTC
TRBD1	-	TRBJ1-5	TRBV10-3	CAISEGQVNQPQHF	TGTGCCATCAGTGAAGGACAGGTCAATCAGCCCCAGCATTTT
-	few	TRBJ2-1	TRBV6-1	CASSRGRLDNEQFF	TGTGCCAGCAGTAGGGGAAGGTTGGACAATGAGCAGTTCTTC